This is a list of T cell receptor beta chains from one sample in a study of blood T cell repertoires in COVID-19. TCRdb's table, derived via immunoSEQ multiplex PCR, lists solely in-frame clones and lacks some. Of roughly 380,000 clones in the sample, about 88% were seen once. Sequenced: peripheral blood. All receptors derive from a woman aged 40 to 49 with COVID-19, enrolled during active disease. Both conserved end residues are part of each CDR3. A D gene is named only where the DNA matches it firmly. A clone size is listed for some rows: how often the clone was seen (once, few, many), or a class if it is expanded.

D	J	V	size	CDR3	DNA
TRBD1	TRBJ2-7	TRBV28	.	CASSVPGQGRSYEQYF	TGTGCCAGCAGCGTACCGGGACAGGGACGGTCCTACGAGCAGTACTTC
TRBD1	TRBJ1-1	TRBV6-5	.	CASNTPGTGEAFF	TGTGCCAGCAACACCCCGGGGACAGGGGAAGCTTTCTTT
.	TRBJ1-2	TRBV7-9	.	CASSHPTGRSNYGYTF	TGTGCCAGCAGCCATCCTACAGGGAGAAGTAACTATGGCTACACCTTC
.	TRBJ1-1	TRBV28	.	CATLVGAMNTEAFF	TGTGCCACCCTCGTGGGGGCGATGAACACTGAAGCTTTCTTT
TRBD1	TRBJ1-3	TRBV9	.	CASSVVGGQQSSGNTIYF	TGTGCCAGCAGCGTAGTTGGGGGACAGCAGAGCTCTGGAAACACCATATATTTT
TRBD1	TRBJ2-1	TRBV28	.	CASSFDRVAEQFF	TGTGCCAGCAGTTTCGACAGGGTGGCTGAGCAGTTCTTC
.	TRBJ1-5	TRBV15	.	CATSRDLPSNQPQHF	TGTGCCACCAGCAGAGATCTACCGAGCAATCAGCCCCAGCATTTT
TRBD2	TRBJ2-3	TRBV19	.	CASSMNGFEGGPTDTQYF	TGTGCCAGTAGTATGAATGGTTTCGAGGGAGGGCCGACAGATACGCAGTATTTT
.	TRBJ2-1	TRBV30	.	CAWSRGHEQFF	TGTGCCTGGAGTAGGGGCCATGAGCAGTTCTTC
.	TRBJ2-6	TRBV29-1	once	CSVDKGPGANVLTF	TGCAGCGTTGATAAGGGGCCTGGGGCCAACGTCCTGACTTTC
TRBD1	TRBJ2-7	TRBV24-1	.	CATSDLPGTRQGVTYEQYF	TGTGCCACCAGTGATTTGCCCGGGACCCGGCAGGGGGTAACCTACGAGCAGTACTTC
.	TRBJ1-1	TRBV7-2	once	CASSLALAGLKTEAFF	TGTGCCAGCAGCTTAGCATTAGCGGGGTTAAAGACTGAAGCTTTCTTT
TRBD1	TRBJ1-1	TRBV5-1	.	CASSILQGADTEAFF	TGCGCCAGCAGCATCTTACAGGGGGCGGACACTGAAGCTTTCTTT
TRBD2	TRBJ2-3	TRBV5-1	once	CASSLIPGRQAGSVFRAQYF	TGCGCCAGCAGCTTGATCCCAGGGAGGCAAGCGGGGTCCGTCTTTAGGGCGCAGTATTTT
TRBD2	TRBJ2-1	TRBV13	once	CASEVWRGVSYNEQFF	TGTGCCAGCGAGGTGTGGCGGGGGGTTTCCTACAATGAGCAGTTCTTC
.	TRBJ1-5	TRBV30	once	CAWGSPPQHF	TGTGCCTGGGGGTCCCCTCCCCAGCATTTT
.	TRBJ2-1	TRBV7-2	.	CASSLEAFNEQFF	TGTGCCAGCAGCTTGGAGGCGTTCAATGAGCAGTTCTTC
.	TRBJ1-3	TRBV27	.	CASSPRGAGSGNTIYF	TGTGCCAGCAGTCCCCGCGGGGCGGGCTCTGGAAACACCATATATTTT
.	TRBJ1-2	TRBV19	.	CASSRSNELGYGYTF	TGTGCCAGTAGCAGATCCAACGAGCTAGGCTATGGCTACACCTTC
TRBD1	TRBJ2-1	TRBV7-9	.	CASSSTGMVAQGEQFF	TGTGCCAGCAGCTCGACAGGGATGGTAGCACAAGGTGAGCAGTTCTTC
.	TRBJ2-7	TRBV5-1	.	CASSLLGARTYEQYF	TGCGCCAGCAGCTTGTTAGGGGCGCGCACCTACGAGCAGTACTTC
TRBD1	TRBJ1-1	TRBV28	once	CASPRDRGPPDTEAFF	TGTGCCAGCCCCCGGGACAGGGGGCCCCCGGACACTGAAGCTTTCTTT
TRBD2	TRBJ2-1	TRBV10-3	few	CAISEAGRAGNEQFF	TGTGCCATCAGTGAGGCGGGGAGGGCAGGCAATGAGCAGTTCTTC
.	TRBJ1-1	TRBV2	.	CASKSGTRTEAFF	TGTGCCAGCAAATCCGGGACAAGAACTGAAGCTTTCTTT
.	TRBJ1-4	TRBV6-1	.	CASSDFPGQTLEKLFF	TGTGCCAGCAGTGATTTCCCTGGACAGACTCTTGAAAAACTGTTTTTT
TRBD2	TRBJ2-4	TRBV7-2	.	CATYGQRGENIQYF	TGTGCCACCTATGGCCAGCGGGGGGAAAACATTCAGTACTTC
.	TRBJ1-2	TRBV5-6	.	CASSLSGGGRSGYTF	TGTGCCAGCAGCTTATCGGGGGGCGGTCGGAGTGGCTACACCTTC
.	TRBJ1-1	TRBV6-2/TRBV6-3	.	CASSYPLTGVAFF	TGTGCCAGCAGTTACCCATTAACAGGAGTCGCTTTCTTT
.	TRBJ1-1	TRBV9	.	CASSVVLQGNTEAFF	TGTGCCAGCAGCGTAGTTCTACAGGGAAACACTGAAGCTTTCTTT
.	TRBJ2-7	TRBV7-8	.	CASSLEPGNPYEQYF	TGTGCCAGCAGCTTAGAACCAGGGAATCCCTACGAGCAGTACTTC
.	TRBJ2-6	TRBV3-1/TRBV3-2	.	CASSLVSGVWGGANVLTF	TGTGCCAGCAGCCTAGTCTCAGGGGTGTGGGGCGGGGCCAACGTCCTGACTTTC
.	TRBJ2-2	TRBV15	.	CATSRDQSAGELFF	TGTGCCACCAGCAGAGATCAATCGGCCGGGGAGCTGTTTTTT
.	TRBJ1-5	TRBV27	.	CASSLWGLNQPQHF	TGTGCCAGCAGCTTGTGGGGCCTCAATCAGCCCCAGCATTTT
.	TRBJ2-3	TRBV28	.	CASSPGLTDTQYF	TGTGCCAGCAGTCCGGGACTTACAGATACGCAGTATTTT
.	TRBJ1-2	TRBV5-8	.	CASSFVPGYTF	TGTGCCAGCAGCTTCGTTCCTGGCTACACCTTC
.	TRBJ1-2	TRBV30	.	CAETGNLYNYGYTF	TGTGCTGAAACGGGGAACCTCTATAACTATGGCTACACCTTC
TRBD1	TRBJ1-6	TRBV3-1/TRBV3-2	.	CASRERGQGNSPLHF	TGTGCCAGCAGGGAGAGGGGACAGGGAAATTCACCCCTCCACTTT
.	TRBJ1-1	TRBV12-5	.	CASGWAGGTEAFF	TGTGCTAGTGGTTGGGCGGGCGGAACTGAAGCTTTCTTT
.	TRBJ2-7	TRBV5-4	.	CVHYEIYEQYF	TGCGTCCACTACGAAATCTACGAGCAGTACTTC
.	TRBJ2-1	TRBV6-2/TRBV6-3	once	CASSSELAFYNEQFF	TGTGCCAGCAGTTCCGAACTAGCTTTCTACAATGAGCAGTTCTTC
.	TRBJ1-2	TRBV29-1	.	CSVPSGGLTNYGYTF	TGCAGCGTCCCGTCGGGGGGCCTAACTAACTATGGCTACACCTTC
.	TRBJ1-4	TRBV7-8	.	CASSSGGRSDEKLFF	TGTGCCAGCAGCTCCGGAGGGCGGAGTGATGAAAAACTGTTTTTT
.	TRBJ1-1	TRBV30	.	CAWRPSDTEAFF	TGTGCCTGGAGACCTTCGGACACTGAAGCTTTCTTT
.	TRBJ2-2	TRBV28	.	CASSYPPLPPYTGELFF	TGTGCCAGCAGCTACCCCCCACTACCCCCATACACCGGGGAGCTGTTTTTT
.	TRBJ1-1	TRBV3-1/TRBV3-2	.	CASSQAGTNTEAFF	TGTGCCAGCAGCCAGGCAGGCACGAACACTGAAGCTTTCTTT
.	TRBJ1-5	TRBV28	.	CASSSYSNQPQHF	TGTGCCAGCTCGTCCTATAGCAATCAGCCCCAGCATTTT
.	TRBJ2-3	TRBV5-5	.	CASSFPQTDTQYF	TGTGCCAGCAGCTTCCCCCAAACAGATACGCAGTATTTT
TRBD1	TRBJ1-5	TRBV27	.	CASSLYRGFGQPQHF	TGTGCCAGCAGTTTATACAGGGGATTTGGCCAGCCCCAGCATTTT
.	TRBJ2-3	TRBV6-6	.	CASSGVSARTDTQYF	TGTGCCAGCAGCGGGGTTAGCGCGCGCACAGATACGCAGTATTTT
.	TRBJ2-7	TRBV27	.	CASSAGFYEQYF	TGTGCCAGCAGTGCAGGGTTCTACGAGCAGTACTTC